The sequence of this TCR beta chain was determined in a study of radiotherapy plus CTLA-4 blockade in lung cancer. Study-level results: Per reports, early blood T cell clone dynamics, plus interferon-beta, forecast response most strongly.

V was trimmed by 4 bases and J by 2 bases, leaving 15 bases between them. Germline V gene lookup returns CDR1 MDHEN and CDR2 SYDVKM. This CDR3 has 16 residues. Here immunoSEQ multiplex PCR was the method, and the copy in TCRdb shows in-frame clones only, minus some. This table holds around 100,000 clones, about four fifths found once. This clone has only one observation. The target antigen is unknown. This TCR was sampled from a human donor with non-small cell lung cancer who had a partial response to radiotherapy plus ipilimumab. Some clones in this sample may be carry-over from other donors' samples. This specimen consisted of peripheral blood, obtained from a patient treated with radiotherapy plus ipilimumab. This rearrangement joins TRBV28 to TRBJ2-1; D might be TRBD2 (7 bases). DNA for the CDR3: TGTGCCAGCAGTTCCCTAGGGGGGGATGCCTACAATGAGCAGTTCTTC. Amino acid sequence: CASSSLGGDAYNEQFF.